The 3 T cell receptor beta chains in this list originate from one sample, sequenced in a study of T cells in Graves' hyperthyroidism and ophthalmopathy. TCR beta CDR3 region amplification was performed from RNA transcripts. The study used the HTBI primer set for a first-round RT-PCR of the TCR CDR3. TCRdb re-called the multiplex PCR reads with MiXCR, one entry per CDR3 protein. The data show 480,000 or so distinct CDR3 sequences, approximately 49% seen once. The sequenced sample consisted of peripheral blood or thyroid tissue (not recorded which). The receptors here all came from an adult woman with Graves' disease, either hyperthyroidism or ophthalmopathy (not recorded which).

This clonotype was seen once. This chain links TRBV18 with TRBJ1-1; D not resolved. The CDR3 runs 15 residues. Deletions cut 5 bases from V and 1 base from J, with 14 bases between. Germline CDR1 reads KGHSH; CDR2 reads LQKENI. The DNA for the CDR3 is TGTGCCAGCTCAGGAGATCGATCCAGGAACACTGAAGCTTTCTTT. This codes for CASSGDRSRNTEAFF.

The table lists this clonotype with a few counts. The CDR3 bases are TGTGCCATCAGTGTAACAGGGAAGGAGACCCAGTACTTC. The encoded protein is CAISVTGKETQYF. J is TRBJ2-5 and V is TRBV10-3, with D maybe TRBD1 (6 bases). The CDR3 contains 13 residues. Per the germline V gene, CDR1 is ENHRY and CDR2 is SYGVKD. V was pared by 4 bases and J by 5 bases, with 11 bases between.

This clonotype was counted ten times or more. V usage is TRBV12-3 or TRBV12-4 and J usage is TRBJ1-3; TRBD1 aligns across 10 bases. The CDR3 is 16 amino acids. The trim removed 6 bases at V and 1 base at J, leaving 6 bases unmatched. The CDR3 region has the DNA TGTGCCAGCAGGGGGACAGGGGCACTGTCTGGAAACACCATATATTTT. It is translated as CASRGTGALSGNTIYF.